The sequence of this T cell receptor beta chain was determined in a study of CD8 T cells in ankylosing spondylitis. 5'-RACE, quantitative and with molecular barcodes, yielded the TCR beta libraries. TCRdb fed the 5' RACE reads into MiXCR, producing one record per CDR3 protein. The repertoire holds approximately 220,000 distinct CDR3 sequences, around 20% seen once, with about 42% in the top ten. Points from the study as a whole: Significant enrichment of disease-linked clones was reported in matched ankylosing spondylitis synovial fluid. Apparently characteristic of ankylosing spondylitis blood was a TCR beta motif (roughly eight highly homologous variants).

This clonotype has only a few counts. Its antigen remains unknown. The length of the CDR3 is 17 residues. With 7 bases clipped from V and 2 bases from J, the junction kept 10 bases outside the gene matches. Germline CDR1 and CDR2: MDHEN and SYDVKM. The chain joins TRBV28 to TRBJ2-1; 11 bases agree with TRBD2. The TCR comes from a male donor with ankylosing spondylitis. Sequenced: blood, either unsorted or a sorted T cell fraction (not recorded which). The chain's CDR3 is CASTGPASGRTYNEQFF. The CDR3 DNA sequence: TGTGCCAGCACCGGGCCCGCTAGCGGGAGGACCTACAATGAGCAGTTCTTC.